This note documents a single T cell receptor (beta chain) sequence. It has no known antigen specificity. Per-nucleotide qualities are absent, and no much larger clonotype sits a single base away. The cohort consisted of 600 to 750 healthy bone marrow donors. All cohort members were sampled while nominally healthy, although unrecorded immune exposures were likely present. The donor was CMV seropositive and belonged to the group of some 290 seropositive cohort members. Each donor provided a peripheral blood sample, and peripheral blood mononuclear cells were used for TCR beta sequencing. Genomic DNA extraction from the blood cell samples was performed with the Qiagen DNeasy Blood Extraction Kit. Libraries came from the immunoSEQ multiplex PCR assay. For the multiplex PCR, a mixture combining 60 forward primers for TCR Vbeta segments and 13 reverse primers for TCR Jbeta segments was used. A multiplex PCR assay on genomic DNA amplified the CDR3 region of rearranged TCR beta genes. On the Illumina HiSeq System, the amplified TCR beta libraries were sequenced as 87-base-pair reads. From the authors' description of their analysis: A later analysis tallied 70 million to 100 million unique TCR beta chains across the 666 repertoires, and about 10 million of those chains were shared by two or more donors. Raw reads were error-corrected and collapsed into unique sequences by a nearest-neighbor algorithm in which closely related sequences were merged to remove PCR and sequencing errors. To assign V, D and J gene segments, CDR3 sequences were aligned to IMGT reference sequences. For a sequence to be retained, a match of at least six nucleotides was required to both a V gene segment and a J gene segment. A rearrangement counted as productive if the CDR3 had no stop codons and remained in frame with V and J, and every other rearrangement counted as non-productive. CDR3 was defined according to IMGT convention as the region running from the second conserved V-encoded cysteine to the conserved J-encoded phenylalanine. The earlier analysis of roughly 590 of the donors excluded any sequence lacking an unambiguous match to a single V gene segment. In an earlier analysis of a few hundred of the donors, V segments were called functional above 56.7% productive rearrangements and were called segregating when the between-donor standard deviation exceeded 5%. To diagnose cytomegalovirus status from the catalog of TCR beta chain sequences, a statistical classification framework was built. A later analysis assigned V and J genes by comparing TCR nucleotide sequences with IMGT/GENE-DB human TR gene sequences. Using the TCRdist pipeline, a later analysis assigned CDR3 sequences along with most-parsimonious VDJ recombination scenarios. In a later analysis, every TCR beta chain was defined by the combination of its CDR3 amino acid sequence and its V-gene family, and reads without a unique V-gene family were dropped. To address suspected cross-contamination and a sequencing artifact, a later analysis removed 550 to 750 highly shared, low-generation-probability nucleotide sequences. In a later analysis, a clonal expansion index for each public chain was calculated from normalized within-repertoire ranks of inferred template counts. A later analysis computed generation probabilities with a VDJ recombination model fitted to out-of-frame rearrangements, and checked the results against IGoR. In a later analysis, hypergeometric tests were used to score TCR-TCR, TCR-HLA and TCR-CMV co-occurrence, with a repertoire-size bias correction applied to TCR pairs. A later analysis estimated false discovery rates by permuting HLA or CMV assignments 20 times. In a later analysis, co-occurring TCRs were grouped with DBSCAN, and TCRdist sequence similarity was added when clustering was performed within HLA-allele-positive subsets. Repertoires with fewer than 30,000 or more than 120,000 public chains, plus five repertoires with anomalous nucleotide sharing, were excluded from co-occurrence clustering. TCRdb limited this immuneACCESS table to in-frame rearrangements with V and J called. A share of clones is missing; checked studies link under half to unresolved V genes, and the rest is unexplained. V, J and clone size were drawn from that table, and D and trimming were deduced from the DNA. The sample data list about 190,000 clones, and 77% of these were observed just once. In total, the top ten clones hold roughly 2.1% of the sample.

This entry comes from a study of cytomegalovirus exposure and HLA in healthy donors (dated by TCRdb to the late 2010s). General notes on the study: An earlier analysis of approximately 550 of the donors reported roughly 300 Gb of sequence data and about 100 million unique TCR beta sequences from 150 million to 200 million T cells. An early release covering about 600 HLA-typed donors comprised 300 to 350 gigabases of sequencing data and 85 million to 100 million unique TCR sequences. Of the roughly 400 genotyped donors, about 80% fell in the genetic ancestry cluster associated with self-reported Caucasian donors. The study aimed to test whether signatures of past pathogen exposure could be identified by cataloging public T cell receptors. The T cell repertoires of some 670 subjects were profiled by immunosequencing and related to cytomegalovirus serostatus. Along with the roughly 670-subject first cohort, a separate validation cohort of over a hundred different subjects was used. The study combined high-throughput TCR immunosequencing, statistical association of individual TCRs with disease status, and machine learning to predict cytomegalovirus infection status. In a later analysis, previously published TCR beta repertoires from some 640 donors were re-analyzed and high-resolution HLA genotyping was added so that TCR occurrence patterns could be studied. The later analysis used no new phenotypic data to find candidate immune exposures, relying instead on TCR beta sequences and their occurrence across donors. An earlier analysis of 587 of the donors applied high-throughput TCR beta sequencing to assess whether each TCR beta V gene segment acted as functional or pseudogenic. Alongside the repertoire data, information on donor age, sex, ethnicity and CMV serostatus was compiled. A later genetic analysis took genome-wide SNP genotypes for about 60% of the roughly 670 donors and used that subset as a discovery cohort. Every repertoire in the discovery cohort had been generated on one and the same sequencing platform. Both class I and class II loci were covered by HLA typing, at four-digit resolution. Typing coverage varied by locus: roughly 620-640 donors for A, B, C, DRB1 and DQB1; under 550 for DQA1; around 570 for DPA1; 450 to 480 for DPB1. A few DR-DQ haplotypes were treated as single units for association and clustering because of strong linkage in the cohort. Among approximately 370 genotyped donors of the cohort, an average of approximately 200,000 unique TCR beta nucleotide sequences was sequenced per donor, of which about 19% were non-productive. Points the paper makes about the study in general: A later analysis found that TCR association rates varied across HLA loci, with DRB1 alleles showing the most associated TCRs and HLA-C alleles the fewest. In a later analysis, HLA-associated TCR beta chains showed more clonal expansion and lower generation probabilities than non-associated chains that were equally common. In a later analysis, most CMV-associated TCR beta chains were found to appear HLA-restricted, with HLA associations seemingly driven largely by CMV exposure. When HLA alleles, especially DR and DQ, strongly co-occurred, attributing TCR associations to individual alleles was difficult. A few of the identified cytomegalovirus-associated TCR beta chains were confirmed in vitro to be specific for cytomegalovirus antigens. Most TCR sequences were seen in very few donors, while some public TCRs were found in many individuals. The study listed approximately 150 TCR beta chains as associated with cytomegalovirus. Correlated functional status among segregating V segments might reflect linkage disequilibrium, but an unknown experimental factor could not be ruled out. An earlier analysis of some 560 of the donors showed that most TCR beta V segments appeared in productive rearrangements either about 87% or about 30% of the time, which broadly matched IMGT annotations. Because the 87-base-pair reads could not distinguish some IMGT-functional V segments, including TRBV6-2 and TRBV6-3, those segments were excluded. Presence/absence analyses assumed roughly uniform sequencing depth across donors, an assumption that may not hold. This cohort had only TCR beta chains sequenced, and the lack of alpha or paired-chain data limited which features could be detected. Because HLA typing was missing for some donors at each locus, association tests included only the typed subset. The classifier was reported to diagnose cytomegalovirus status with high specificity and sensitivity in both the original and validation cohorts. A cluster of highly shared sequence variants was judged likely to represent a technical artifact of the sequencing pipeline. In a later genetic analysis, fewer N-insertions in productive TCRs were reported among donors in an Asian-associated ancestry cluster than the approximately 630-donor mean. Some 15 rarely observed V segments, including chromosome 9 orphons, were excluded from the earlier analysis of several hundred of the donors because counts were too low. V-gene and J-gene trimming of TCR beta chains was associated with a missense DCLRE1C variant in a later genetic analysis, and the association was replicated in an independent cohort. A further reported finding was that TCR beta sequences accurately predicted the HLA-A and HLA-B alleles for most subjects in the first cohort. Several of the top co-occurrence clusters appeared to be linked to parvovirus B19, influenza, CMV and Epstein-Barr virus, according to a later analysis. It was suggested by the authors that the approach could potentially be generalized to other disease states and immunological phenotypes. At a false discovery rate of 0.05, a later analysis linked about 17,000 TCR beta sequences to specific HLA alleles. For the cohort, immune exposure information was limited to CMV serostatus.

V loses 1 base of germline sequence and J loses 0 bases, and the interval between the two ends is 10 bases. From cysteine to phenylalanine, the CDR3 is 15 amino acids long. Kept here is only the CDR3 DNA, which spans 45 bases and is read in frame from base 1. CDR1 and CDR2 are read off the germline V gene as SGHRS and YFSETQ. The chain joins TRBV5-1 to TRBJ1-1; no D segment can be confidently identified. This clonotype was obtained from a woman aged 30 to 39 in good health and CMV-seropositive. Material: PBMCs. The DNA is as follows: TGCGCCAGCAGCTTGCACAGCTACATGAACACTGAAGCTTTCTTT. It is translated as CASSLHSYMNTEAFF. This CDR3, with the reference TRBV5-1 and TRBJ1-1 proteins standing in past its ends, gives the full variable domain KAGVTQTPRYLIKTRGQQVTLSCSPISGHRSVSWYQQTPGQGLQFLFEYFSETQRNKGNFPGRFSGRQFSNSRSEMNVSTLELGDSALYLCASSLHSYMNTEAFFGQGTRLTVV.